This T cell receptor beta chain was captured by sequencing in a study of tumor-infiltrating lymphocytes in primary liver carcinoma. A primer in the constant region served to generate TCR beta cDNA from 450 to 600 ng of total RNA. A slightly modified ARM-PCR protocol with three nested multiplex PCR rounds produced these TCR beta libraries. A C-beta reverse primer was combined with TRBV1-TRBV30 forward primers in the first two PCR rounds, and each round had approximately 10 cycles. One entry per CDR3 protein results from TCRdb running MiXCR on the multiplex PCR reads. The sample holds 25,000 to 35,000 distinct CDR3 sequences, around 71% seen once. Unsorted bulk tissue of roughly 18-31 mg yielded co-extracted RNA and DNA. Surgeons resected the patients' primary liver carcinomas. No treatment had been given to the patients, who were chronically infected with HBV. The germline V gene encodes CDR1 SQVTM and CDR2 ANQGSEA. V was trimmed by 3 bases and J by 7 bases, leaving 16 bases between them. CDR3 length: 14 amino acids.

The rearrangement uses TRBV29-1 and TRBJ2-1; D is uncertain. The sequenced material came from liver tumor tissue from sampling region 3. Stated subset: tumor region T3, left-lateral pole. This TCR was recovered from a woman in her thirties with primary liver carcinoma and hepatitis B virus infection. The CDR3, as DNA: TGCAGCGTTGACCAGGAAGGTAAGGGAAATGAGCAGTTCTTC. Protein sequence: CSVDQEGKGNEQFF.